A single sample is the source of the 5 T cell receptor beta chains below, sequenced in a study of blood T cell repertoires in COVID-19. Assay used: immunoSEQ multiplex PCR; TCRdb lists only in-frame clones, some missing. Of 250,000 to 350,000 clones in the sample, 80% to 85% were seen once. Material: peripheral blood. These receptors were taken from a person aged 65 to 85 with COVID-19, enrolled during active disease.

V and J are TRBV5-5 and TRBJ2-5, with 9 bases that match TRBD2. The CDR3 is made up of 16 amino acids. J gave up 5 bases and V 0 bases, and 8 bases lay outside the gene matches. CDR1 and CDR2 (germline): SGHKS, YYEKEE (reference sequence). The CDR3 reads CASSLEGSSGIETQYF. The CDR3 DNA sequence: TGTGCCAGCAGCTTGGAGGGGTCTAGCGGGATTGAGACCCAGTACTTC. The complete variable domain, with remaining parts taken from reference TRBV5-5 and TRBJ2-5, reads DAGVTQSPTHLIKTRGQQVTLRCSPISGHKSVSWYQQVLGQGPQFIFQYYEKEERGRGNFPDRFSARQFPNYSSELNVNALLLGDSALYLCASSLEGSSGIETQYFGPGTRLLVL.

The chain carries TRBV10-3 and TRBJ1-6, with TRBD1 matching 8 bases. The trim removed 5 bases at V and 7 bases at J, leaving 4 bases unmatched. There are 14 residues in the CDR3. CDR1 and CDR2 from the germline V gene are ENHRY and SYGVKD. The CDR3 DNA reads as TGTGCCATCAGTCCGGGACAGGCAAATTCACCCCTCCACTTT. Translating it yields CAISPGQANSPLHF.

This sequence joins TRBV11-2 and TRBJ2-7, with D perhaps matching TRBD2 (5 bases). The CDR3 is 16 amino acids. Germline CDR1 reads SGHAT; CDR2 reads FQNNGV. V was cut by 2 bases and J by 3 bases, with 17 bases left in between. CDR3 sequence: CASSLQAAAAHYEQYF. The CDR3 bases are TGTGCCAGCAGCTTACAAGCGGCGGCGGCACACTACGAGCAGTACTTC.

This chain links TRBV11-2 with TRBJ1-3, with 8 bases aligning to TRBD1. The J segment lost 4 bases and the V segment lost 4 bases, leaving 9 bases of the junction unmatched. Germline CDR1 and CDR2: SGHAT and FQNNGV. There are 16 residues in the CDR3. The CDR3 here is CASSSYGAGGGNTIYF. CDR3 nucleotides: TGTGCCAGCAGCTCCTATGGAGCAGGGGGCGGAAACACCATATATTTT. Complete variable domain (other parts from reference TRBV11-2 and TRBJ1-3): EAGVAQSPRYKIIEKRQSVAFWCNPISGHATLYWYQQILGQGPKLLIQFQNNGVVDDSQLPKDRFSAERLKGVDSTLKIQPAKLEDSAVYLCASSSYGAGGGNTIYFGEGSWLTVV.

The table lists this clone with a count of one. The rearrangement joins TRBV29-1 to TRBJ2-5; TRBD2 aligns across 7 bases. The CDR3 spans 13 residues. J was trimmed by 5 bases and V by 2 bases; bases with no gene match: 5. Germline CDR1 SQVTM, CDR2 ANQGSEA. The CDR3 loop is CSVEQGLRETQYF. CDR3 sequence (DNA): TGCAGCGTTGAACAGGGACTACGGGAGACCCAGTACTTC.